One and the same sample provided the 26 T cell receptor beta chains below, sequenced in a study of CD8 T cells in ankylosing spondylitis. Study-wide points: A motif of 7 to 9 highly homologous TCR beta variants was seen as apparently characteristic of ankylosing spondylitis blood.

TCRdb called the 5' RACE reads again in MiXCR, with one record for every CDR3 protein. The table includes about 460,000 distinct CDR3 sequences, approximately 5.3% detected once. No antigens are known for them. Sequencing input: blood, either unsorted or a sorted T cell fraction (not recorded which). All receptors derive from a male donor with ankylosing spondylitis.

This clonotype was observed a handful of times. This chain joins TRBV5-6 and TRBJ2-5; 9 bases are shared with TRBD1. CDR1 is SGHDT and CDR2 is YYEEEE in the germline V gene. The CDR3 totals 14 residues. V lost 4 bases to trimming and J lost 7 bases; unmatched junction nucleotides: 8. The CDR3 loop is CASSATGGWMTQYF. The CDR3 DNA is TGTGCCAGCAGCGCGACAGGGGGGTGGATGACCCAGTACTTC.

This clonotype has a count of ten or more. This chain's CDR3 is CASSQAGGLYEQYF. In DNA form, the CDR3 reads TGTGCCAGCAGTCAAGCGGGGGGCTTGTACGAGCAGTACTTC. V and J are TRBV27 and TRBJ2-7; 9 bases agree with TRBD2. Trimming cost V 5 bases and J 4 bases; bases outside gene matches: 6. The CDR3 extends over 14 amino acids. Per germline, CDR1 MNHEY and CDR2 SMNVEV (reference sequence).

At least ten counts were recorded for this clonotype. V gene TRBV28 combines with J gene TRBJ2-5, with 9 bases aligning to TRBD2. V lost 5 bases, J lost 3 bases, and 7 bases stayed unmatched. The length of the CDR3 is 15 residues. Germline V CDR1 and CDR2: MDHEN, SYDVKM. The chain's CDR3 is CASSPRGLAKETQYF. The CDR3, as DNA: TGTGCCAGCAGTCCCCGAGGACTAGCGAAAGAGACCCAGTACTTC.

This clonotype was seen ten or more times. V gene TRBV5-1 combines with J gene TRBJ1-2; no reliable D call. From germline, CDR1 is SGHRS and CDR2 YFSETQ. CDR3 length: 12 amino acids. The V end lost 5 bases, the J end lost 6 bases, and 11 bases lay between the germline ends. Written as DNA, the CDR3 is TGCGCCAGCAGACCAGAGGTAGATGGCTACACCTTC. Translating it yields CASRPEVDGYTF.

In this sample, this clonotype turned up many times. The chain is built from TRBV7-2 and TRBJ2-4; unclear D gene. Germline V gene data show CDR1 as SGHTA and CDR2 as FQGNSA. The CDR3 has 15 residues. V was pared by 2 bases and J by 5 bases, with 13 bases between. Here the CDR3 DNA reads TGTGCCAGCAGCTTAAGTAGTTACGCACAAAACATTCAGTACTTC. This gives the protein CASSLSSYAQNIQYF. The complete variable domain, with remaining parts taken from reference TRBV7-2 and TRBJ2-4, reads GAGVSQSPSNKVTEKGKDVELRCDPISGHTALYWYRQSLGQGLEFLIYFQGNSAPDKSGLPSDRFSAERTGGSVSTLTIQRTQQEDSAVYLCASSLSSYAQNIQYFGAGTRLSVL.

The CDR3 DNA sequence: TGTGCCAGCAGCCAAGATAGGAGGGACTCTCCAGCAGATACGCAGTATTTT. Translation gives CASSQDRRDSPADTQYF. J is TRBJ2-3 and V is TRBV3-1, with a possible D match to TRBD2 (6 bases). The CDR3 has 17 residues. Looked up from germline, CDR1 is LGHDT and CDR2 is YNNKEL (reference sequence). V was pared by 0 bases and J by 4 bases, with 17 bases between.

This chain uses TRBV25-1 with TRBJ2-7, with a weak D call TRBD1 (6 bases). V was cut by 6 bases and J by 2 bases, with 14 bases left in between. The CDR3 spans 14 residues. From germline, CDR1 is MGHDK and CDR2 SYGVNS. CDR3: CASSQPDRPYEQYF. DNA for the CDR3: TGTGCCAGCAGCCAGCCTGACAGGCCCTACGAGCAGTACTTC.

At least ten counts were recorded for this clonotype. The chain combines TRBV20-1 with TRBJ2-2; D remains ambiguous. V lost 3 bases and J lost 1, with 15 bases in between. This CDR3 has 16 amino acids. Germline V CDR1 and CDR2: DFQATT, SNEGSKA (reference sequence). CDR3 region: CSASSLEVLNTGELFF. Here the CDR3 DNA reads TGCAGTGCTAGCTCCCTAGAGGTCCTGAACACCGGGGAGCTGTTTTTT.

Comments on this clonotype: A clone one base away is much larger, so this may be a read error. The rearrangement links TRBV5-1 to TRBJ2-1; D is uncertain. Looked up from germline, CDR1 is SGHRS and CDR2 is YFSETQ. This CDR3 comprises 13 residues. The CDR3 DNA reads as TGCACCAGCAGCTCCGGGCCCTCCAATGAGCAGTTCTTC. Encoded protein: CTSSSGPSNEQFF.

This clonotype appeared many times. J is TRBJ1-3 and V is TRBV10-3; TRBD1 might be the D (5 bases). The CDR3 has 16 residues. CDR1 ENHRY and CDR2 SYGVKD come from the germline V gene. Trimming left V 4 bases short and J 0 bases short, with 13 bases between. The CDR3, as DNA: TGTGCCATCAGTGGAGACGGGGCGAGCTCTGGAAACACCATATATTTT. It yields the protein CAISGDGASSGNTIYF.

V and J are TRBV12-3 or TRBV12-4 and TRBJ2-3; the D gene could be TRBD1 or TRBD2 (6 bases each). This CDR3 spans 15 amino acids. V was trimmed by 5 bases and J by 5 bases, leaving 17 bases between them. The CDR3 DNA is TGTGCCAGCAGTCGGACTACCGAGGGGGGAGATACGCAGTATTTT. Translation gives CASSRTTEGGDTQYF.

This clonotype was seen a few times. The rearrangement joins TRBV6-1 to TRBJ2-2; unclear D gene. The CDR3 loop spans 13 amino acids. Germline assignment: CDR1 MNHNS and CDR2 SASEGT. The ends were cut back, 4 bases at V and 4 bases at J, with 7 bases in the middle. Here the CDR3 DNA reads TGTGCCAGCAGTGGCCAACTCACCGGGGAGCTGTTTTTT. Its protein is CASSGQLTGELFF.

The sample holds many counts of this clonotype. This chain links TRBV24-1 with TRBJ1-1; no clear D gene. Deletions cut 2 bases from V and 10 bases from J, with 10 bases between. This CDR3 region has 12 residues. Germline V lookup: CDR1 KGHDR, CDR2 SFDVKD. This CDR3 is CATSDSGLRAFF. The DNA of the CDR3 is TGTGCCACCAGTGATTCCGGGCTGAGAGCTTTCTTT.

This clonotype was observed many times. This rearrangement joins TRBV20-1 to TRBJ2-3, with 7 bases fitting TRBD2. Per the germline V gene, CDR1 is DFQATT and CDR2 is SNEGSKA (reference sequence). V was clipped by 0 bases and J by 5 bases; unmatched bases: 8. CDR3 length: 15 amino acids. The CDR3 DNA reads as TGCAGTGCTAGAGATCAGGCGGGAGAAGTAGATACGCAGTATTTT. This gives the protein CSARDQAGEVDTQYF.

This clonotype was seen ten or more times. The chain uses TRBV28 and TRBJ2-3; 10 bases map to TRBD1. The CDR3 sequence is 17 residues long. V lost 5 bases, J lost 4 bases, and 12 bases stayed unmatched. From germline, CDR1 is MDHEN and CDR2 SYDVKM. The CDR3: CASSPPPGTGVPDTQYF. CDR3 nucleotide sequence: TGTGCCAGCAGTCCCCCGCCCGGGACAGGGGTGCCAGATACGCAGTATTTT.

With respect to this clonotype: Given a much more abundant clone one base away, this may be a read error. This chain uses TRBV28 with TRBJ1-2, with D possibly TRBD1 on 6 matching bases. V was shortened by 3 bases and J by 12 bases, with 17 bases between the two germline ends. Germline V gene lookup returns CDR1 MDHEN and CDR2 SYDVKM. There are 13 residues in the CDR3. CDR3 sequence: CASSFVQGASHTF. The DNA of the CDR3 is TGTGCCAGCAGTTTTGTACAGGGAGCAAGCCACACCTTC.

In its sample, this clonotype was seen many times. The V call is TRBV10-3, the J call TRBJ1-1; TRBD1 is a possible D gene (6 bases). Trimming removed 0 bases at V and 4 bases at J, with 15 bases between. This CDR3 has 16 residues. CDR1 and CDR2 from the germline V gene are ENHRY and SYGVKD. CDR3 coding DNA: TGTGCCATCAGTGAGTCGAGGGGGTCGATTGGCACTGAAGCTTTCTTT. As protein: CAISESRGSIGTEAFF.

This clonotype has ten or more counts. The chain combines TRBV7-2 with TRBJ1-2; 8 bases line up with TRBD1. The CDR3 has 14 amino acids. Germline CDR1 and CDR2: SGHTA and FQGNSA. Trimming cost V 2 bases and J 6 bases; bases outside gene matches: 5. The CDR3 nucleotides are TGTGCCAGCAGCTTACAGGGGGCTTGGGATGGCTACACCTTC. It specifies CASSLQGAWDGYTF.

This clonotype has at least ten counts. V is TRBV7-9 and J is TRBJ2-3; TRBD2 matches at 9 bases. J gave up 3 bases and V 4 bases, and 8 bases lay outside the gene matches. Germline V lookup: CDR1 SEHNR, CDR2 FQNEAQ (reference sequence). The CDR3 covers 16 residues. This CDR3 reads CASSSPSGTITDTQYF. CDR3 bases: TGTGCCAGCAGCTCACCTAGCGGGACGATAACAGATACGCAGTATTTT.

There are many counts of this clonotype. For the CDR3, the DNA is TGCGCCAGCAGCCCCCCCGGGAACTATGGCTACACCTTC. Translation gives CASSPPGNYGYTF. The chain couples TRBV5-1 to TRBJ1-2, with D uncertain. Germline V CDR1 and CDR2: SGHRS, YFSETQ. The CDR3 is made up of 13 amino acids. V shed 4 bases and J shed 2 bases, with 9 bases lying between them. The full variable domain, rest sourced from reference TRBV5-1 and TRBJ1-2, is KAGVTQTPRYLIKTRGQQVTLSCSPISGHRSVSWYQQTPGQGLQFLFEYFSETQRNKGNFPGRFSGRQFSNSRSEMNVSTLELGDSALYLCASSPPGNYGYTFGSGTRLTVV.

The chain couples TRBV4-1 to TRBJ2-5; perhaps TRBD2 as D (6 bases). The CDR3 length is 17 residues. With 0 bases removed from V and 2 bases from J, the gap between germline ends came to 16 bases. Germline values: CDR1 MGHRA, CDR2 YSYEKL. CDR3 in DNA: TGCGCCAGCAGCCAAGATCGTAATTCGGCGGGACAAGAGACCCAGTACTTC. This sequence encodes CASSQDRNSAGQETQYF.

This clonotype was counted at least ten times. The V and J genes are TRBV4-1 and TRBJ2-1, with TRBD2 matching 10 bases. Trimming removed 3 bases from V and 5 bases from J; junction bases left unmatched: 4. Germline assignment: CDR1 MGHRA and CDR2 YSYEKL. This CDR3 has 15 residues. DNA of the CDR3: TGCGCCAGCAGCCAGGGACTAGCGCTAAACAATGAGCAGTTCTTC. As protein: CASSQGLALNNEQFF.

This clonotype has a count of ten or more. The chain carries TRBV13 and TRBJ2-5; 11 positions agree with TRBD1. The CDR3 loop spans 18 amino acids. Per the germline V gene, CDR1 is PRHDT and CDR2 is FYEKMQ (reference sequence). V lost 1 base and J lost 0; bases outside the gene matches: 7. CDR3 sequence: CASSLAGQGAWYQETQYF. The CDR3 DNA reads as TGTGCCAGCAGCTTAGCAGGACAGGGGGCATGGTACCAAGAGACCCAGTACTTC.

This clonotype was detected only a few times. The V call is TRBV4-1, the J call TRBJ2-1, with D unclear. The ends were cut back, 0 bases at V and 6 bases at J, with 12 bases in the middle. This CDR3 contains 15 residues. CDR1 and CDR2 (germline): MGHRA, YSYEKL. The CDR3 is CASSQEGISTNEQFF. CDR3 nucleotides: TGCGCCAGCAGCCAAGAAGGGATCTCCACCAATGAGCAGTTCTTC.

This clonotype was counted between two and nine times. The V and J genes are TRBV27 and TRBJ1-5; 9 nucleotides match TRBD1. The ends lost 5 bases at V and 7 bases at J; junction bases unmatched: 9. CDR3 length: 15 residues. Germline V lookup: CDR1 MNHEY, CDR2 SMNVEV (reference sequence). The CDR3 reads CASSSRGQGRQPQHF. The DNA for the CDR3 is TGTGCCAGCAGTAGCCGCGGACAGGGGAGGCAGCCCCAGCATTTT.

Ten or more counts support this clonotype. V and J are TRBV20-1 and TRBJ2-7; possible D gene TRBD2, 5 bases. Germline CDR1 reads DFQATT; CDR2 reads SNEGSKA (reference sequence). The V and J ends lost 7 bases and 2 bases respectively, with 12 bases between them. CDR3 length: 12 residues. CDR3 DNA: TGCAGTGGCACCTACGGGACCTACGAGCAGTACTTC. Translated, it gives CSGTYGTYEQYF.